This TCR beta chain was retrieved from a study of radiation and T cells in renal cell carcinoma. Background on the study: Nephrectomy followed 15 Gy stereotactic body radiation by 4 weeks.

A single count supports this clone. Its antigen is not known. Libraries were prepared by immunoSEQ multiplex PCR; TCRdb keeps only in-frame clonotypes and omits some of them. The data hold over 85,000 clones, with roughly four fifths observed a single time. Whole-study results and caveats: Without pretreatment biopsies, baseline tumor clonotype presence was undetermined. From baseline, blood top tumor clonotypes peaked at 2 weeks post-radiation.

Time point described: baseline pretreatment blood. Sample treatment: 15 Gy SBRT to primary tumor, nephrectomy 4 weeks later. The tumor was a clear cell renal cell carcinoma. Sequenced material: blood, taken from a patient whose treatment included radiotherapy and nephrectomy. The source of this sequence is a man aged 55 to 69 with renal cell carcinoma.

DNA for the CDR3: TGTGCCAGCAGTACAGCCATAACCTACGAGCAGTACTTC. It codes for CASSTAITYEQYF. The chain employs TRBV7-9 and TRBJ2-7; D is unclear. CDR1 SEHNR and CDR2 FQNEAQ come from the germline V gene (reference sequence). V lost 6 bases, J lost 2 bases, and 11 bases lay in between. This CDR3 is 13 amino acids long. Variable domain in full (rest from reference TRBV7-9 and TRBJ2-7): DTGVSQNPRHKITKRGQNVTFRCDPISEHNRLYWYRQTLGQGPEFLTYFQNEAQLEKSRLLSDRFSAERPKGSFSTLEIQRTEQGDSAMYLCASSTAITYEQYFGPGTRLTVT.